This TCR beta chain was sequenced in a study of T cells after posttransplantation cyclophosphamide. The CDR3 totals 12 residues. The V gene's germline CDR1 is ENHRY and CDR2 SYGVKD. V was clipped by 0 bases and J by 7 bases, with 6 bases between them. This clone was seen ten or more times. Clones were read by immunoSEQ multiplex PCR, and TCRdb kept only the in-frame ones, dropping some. The sample includes around 30,000 clones, none of them occurring once. This receptor was identified in a woman aged 55-69 years in good health, CMV-negative, and a related stem cell transplant donor. The gene calls are TRBV10-3 and TRBJ2-5; D is possibly TRBD2 (5 bases). The specimen was PBMCs. CDR3 DNA sequence: TGTGCCATCAGTGAGTCGGCGGGGACCCAGTACTTC. Its protein is CAISESAGTQYF.